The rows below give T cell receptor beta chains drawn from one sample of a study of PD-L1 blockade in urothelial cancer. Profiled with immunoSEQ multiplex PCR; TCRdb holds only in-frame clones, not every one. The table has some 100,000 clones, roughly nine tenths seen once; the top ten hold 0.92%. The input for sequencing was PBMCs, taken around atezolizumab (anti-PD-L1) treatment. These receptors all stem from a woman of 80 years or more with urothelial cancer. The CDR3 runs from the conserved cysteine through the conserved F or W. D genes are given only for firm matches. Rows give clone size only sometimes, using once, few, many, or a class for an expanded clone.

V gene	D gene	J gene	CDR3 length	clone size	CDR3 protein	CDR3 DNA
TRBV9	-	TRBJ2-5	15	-	CASSVVGGGQETQYF	TGTGCCAGCAGCGTAGTTGGGGGAGGTCAGGAGACCCAGTACTTC
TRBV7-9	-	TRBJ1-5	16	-	CASSPGMWSENQPQHF	TGTGCCAGCAGCCCCGGCATGTGGAGTGAGAATCAGCCCCAGCATTTT
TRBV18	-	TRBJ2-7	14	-	CASSTGQGTYEQYF	TGTGCCAGCTCAACGGGACAAGGGACCTACGAGCAGTACTTC
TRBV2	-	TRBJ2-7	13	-	CASTRQVGYEQYF	TGTGCCAGCACCAGACAGGTAGGATACGAGCAGTACTTC
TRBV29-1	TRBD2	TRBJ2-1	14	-	CSVSGTSGYNEQFF	TGCAGCGTTTCCGGGACTAGCGGCTACAATGAGCAGTTCTTC
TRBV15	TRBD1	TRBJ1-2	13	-	CATSARQGNGYTF	TGTGCCACCAGCGCCCGACAGGGAAATGGCTACACCTTC
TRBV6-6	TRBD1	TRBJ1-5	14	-	CASTIQGLDQPQHF	TGTGCCAGCACCATACAGGGGCTCGATCAGCCCCAGCATTTT
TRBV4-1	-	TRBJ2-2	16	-	CASSQERQANTGELFF	TGCGCCAGCAGCCAAGAAAGACAGGCGAACACCGGGGAGCTGTTTTTT
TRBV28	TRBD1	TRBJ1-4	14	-	CASSSGQQNEKLFF	TGTGCCAGCAGTTCGGGACAGCAGAATGAAAAACTGTTTTTT
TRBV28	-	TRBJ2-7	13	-	CASSRQMIYEQYF	TGTGCCAGCAGTCGACAAATGATCTACGAGCAGTACTTC
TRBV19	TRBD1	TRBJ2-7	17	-	CASSIDHLGQARGEQYF	TGTGCCAGTAGTATAGACCATCTCGGACAGGCCCGGGGCGAGCAGTACTTC
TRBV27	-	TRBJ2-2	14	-	CASSAITNTGELFF	TGTGCCAGCAGTGCGATAACTAACACCGGGGAGCTGTTTTTT
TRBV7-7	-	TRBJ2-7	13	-	CASSPGLRLEQYF	TGTGCCAGCAGCCCGGGACTGCGGCTTGAGCAGTACTTC
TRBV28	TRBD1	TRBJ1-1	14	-	CASGPGQSNTEAFF	TGTGCCAGCGGGCCGGGACAGTCGAACACTGAAGCTTTCTTT
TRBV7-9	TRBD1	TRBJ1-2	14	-	CASSPTGGFGGYTF	TGTGCCAGCAGCCCCACAGGGGGCTTTGGGGGCTACACCTTC
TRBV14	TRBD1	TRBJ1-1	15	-	CASSQASRGQTEAFF	TGTGCCAGCAGCCAAGCCTCAAGGGGGCAAACTGAAGCTTTCTTT
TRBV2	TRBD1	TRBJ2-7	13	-	CASKRQGSYEQYF	TGTGCCAGCAAGCGACAGGGATCCTACGAGCAGTACTTC
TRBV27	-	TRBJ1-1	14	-	CASSSQESNTEAFF	TGTGCCAGCAGTTCACAGGAGAGTAACACTGAAGCTTTCTTT
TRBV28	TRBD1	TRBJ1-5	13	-	CASTLDRGQPQHF	TGTGCCAGCACCTTAGACAGGGGTCAGCCCCAGCATTTT
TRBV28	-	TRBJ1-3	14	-	CASLADYTGNTIYF	TGTGCCAGCCTGGCGGATTATACTGGAAACACCATATATTTT
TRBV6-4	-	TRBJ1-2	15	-	CASSDEAGATYGYTF	TGTGCCAGCAGTGACGAGGCAGGGGCGACCTATGGCTACACCTTC
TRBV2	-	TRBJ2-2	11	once	CASSDGGELFF	TGTGCCAGCAGTGACGGCGGGGAGCTGTTTTTT
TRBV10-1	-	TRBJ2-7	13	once	CASSMGRAYEQYF	TGCGCCAGCAGTATGGGCAGAGCCTACGAGCAGTACTTC
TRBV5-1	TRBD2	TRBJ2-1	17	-	CASSLPSRAGGHNEQFF	TGCGCCAGCAGCTTGCCCTCGCGAGCGGGAGGGCACAATGAGCAGTTCTTC
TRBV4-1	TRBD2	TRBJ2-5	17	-	CASSQMAGGVLLETQYF	TGCGCCAGCAGCCAAATGGCCGGGGGGGTACTACTAGAGACCCAGTACTTC